The 25 T cell receptor beta chains given below trace back to one sample, sequenced in a study of T-cell memory formation after mild COVID-19. In TCRdb, the 5' RACE reads were re-called with MiXCR into one record per CDR3 protein. This table has 200,000 to 250,000 distinct CDR3 sequences, less than 20% appearing once. Material for sequencing was PBMCs or a T cell subset sorted from them (not recorded which). The receptors were gathered from an adult woman who had mild COVID-19 (a few samples of this study predate the infection). Cell type and time point are not known.

V is TRBV2 and J is TRBJ1-5; D is ambiguous. The CDR3 consists of 13 residues. Trimming removed 6 bases from V and 2 bases from J, with 8 bases in between. From germline, CDR1 is SNHLY and CDR2 FYNNEI. The CDR3 nucleotides read TGTGCCAGCAGGGCGTTGGGCAATCAGCCCCAGCATTTT. Protein product: CASRALGNQPQHF.

The sample holds a few counts of this clonotype. The chain employs TRBV29-1 and TRBJ2-3; D gene ambiguous. The germline V and J ends were trimmed by 0 bases and 6 bases, with 10 bases remaining between them. The CDR3 consists of 13 residues. Per the germline V gene, CDR1 is SQVTM and CDR2 is ANQGSEA. The CDR3 loop reads CSVEDQVRDTQYF. CDR3 bases: TGCAGCGTTGAAGATCAGGTCCGGGATACGCAGTATTTT.

This clonotype was counted only a few times. V and J are TRBV12-3 or TRBV12-4 and TRBJ2-5; TRBD1 matches 8 bases. The CDR3 sequence is 15 residues long. V trimming: 4 bases; J trimming: 6 bases; junction bases outside the gene matches: 10. CDR3 DNA: TGTGCCAGCAGTTCTCCGGACAGGGATGGACAGACCCAGTACTTC. The encoded protein is CASSSPDRDGQTQYF.

A few counts support this clonotype. The rearrangement uses TRBV7-2 and TRBJ2-7; the D gene is possibly TRBD2 (5 bases). The CDR3 runs to 13 residues. The V gene lost 5 bases and the J gene lost 12 bases, with 20 bases spanning the gap. Germline lookup yields CDR1 SGHTA and CDR2 FQGNSA. CDR3 residues: CASSLNNPGFWYF. Written as DNA, the CDR3 is TGTGCCAGCAGCCTCAATAACCCGGGGTTTTGGTACTTC.

J is TRBJ1-2 and V is TRBV3-1; no reliable D call. Germline V lookup: CDR1 LGHDT, CDR2 YNNKEL (reference sequence). This CDR3 comprises 15 residues. Trimming cost V 2 bases and J 6 bases, with 16 bases left between them. The CDR3 region has the DNA TGTGCCAGCAGCCAATCCATCCGCGCGGTGCATGGCTACACCTTC. Protein sequence: CASSQSIRAVHGYTF.

This chain joins TRBV6-5 and TRBJ1-6; D is undetermined. Trimming took off 3 bases at V and 12 bases at J, with 15 bases between the two ends. Germline lookup yields CDR1 MNHEY and CDR2 SVGAGI. The CDR3 length is 14 residues. The CDR3 nucleotides read TGTGCCAGCAGTTATGGAGGTTCGGACCTACCCCTCCACTTT. Translation: CASSYGGSDLPLHF.

V usage is TRBV24-1 and J usage is TRBJ2-1; 7 bases fit TRBD1. The V gene end was trimmed by 3 bases and the J gene end by 4 bases; junction bases not matched to a gene: 5. The CDR3 is 15 residues long. Germline loops: CDR1 KGHDR, CDR2 SFDVKD. The CDR3 DNA is TGTGCCACCAGTGATCCCGGGACAGAATACAATGAGCAGTTCTTC. Translated: CATSDPGTEYNEQFF.

The V call is TRBV6-6, the J call TRBJ2-3; 9 bases match TRBD1. The CDR3 is 17 amino acids. J was trimmed by 3 bases and V by 5 bases; bases with no gene match: 12. The V gene's germline CDR1 is MNHNY and CDR2 SVGAGI (reference sequence). This CDR3 reads CASSPGQGRGGTDTQYF. DNA of the CDR3: TGTGCCAGCAGTCCGGGACAGGGACGGGGTGGAACAGATACGCAGTATTTT.

This clonotype was counted between two and nine times. The V call is TRBV20-1, the J call TRBJ2-7; D is unresolved. Trimming removed 5 bases at V and 4 bases at J, with 21 bases between. The CDR3 sequence is 15 residues long. Per germline, CDR1 DFQATT and CDR2 SNEGSKA (reference sequence). In DNA, the CDR3 is TGCAGTGCTTATCCGCTTGGAGAGAGTTTTTACGAGCAGTACTTC. It yields the protein CSAYPLGESFYEQYF.

This clonotype appeared many times. The chain is built from TRBV12-3 or TRBV12-4 and TRBJ1-4, with D hard to call. The V end was cut by 4 bases, the J end by 6 bases, with 6 bases between. This CDR3 has 12 amino acids. CDR3 sequence (DNA): TGTGCCAGCAGTTCCCCAGATGAAAAACTGTTTTTT. It yields the protein CASSSPDEKLFF.

The rearrangement links TRBV24-1 to TRBJ2-3, with D perhaps TRBD1 or TRBD2 (5 bases each). This CDR3 is 12 amino acids long. Germline CDR1 and CDR2: KGHDR and SFDVKD. The germline V and J ends were trimmed by 7 bases and 6 bases, with 10 bases remaining between them. This CDR3 is CATSGAPDTQYF. The CDR3 coding sequence is TGTGCCACCAGCGGGGCCCCGGATACGCAGTATTTT.

This clonotype appeared a few times. The chain joins TRBV20-1 to TRBJ2-2; 10 nucleotides match TRBD2. Germline-derived CDR1 and CDR2 are DFQATT and SNEGSKA (reference sequence). With V trimmed by 6 bases and J by 8 bases, 15 bases remained unmatched. This CDR3 has 16 amino acids. DNA for the CDR3: TGCAGTGCGCCCCTGGGGCTAGCGGGAGTGTCTGGGGAGCTGTTTTTT. Protein: CSAPLGLAGVSGELFF.

This clonotype was recorded a few times. The gene calls are TRBV5-4 and TRBJ1-2; no firm D call. This CDR3 spans 14 amino acids. The V end was cut by 2 bases, the J end by 1 base, with 9 bases between. The germline V gene encodes CDR1 SGHNT and CDR2 YYREEE (reference sequence). The CDR3 protein is CASSFTANNYGYTF. The CDR3 nucleotides are TGTGCCAGCAGCTTCACGGCGAATAACTATGGCTACACCTTC. Complete variable domain (other parts from reference TRBV5-4 and TRBJ1-2): ETGVTQSPTHLIKTRGQQVTLRCSSQSGHNTVSWYQQALGQGPQFIFQYYREEENGRGNFPPRFSGLQFPNYSSELNVNALELDDSALYLCASSFTANNYGYTFGSGTRLTVV.

The chain uses TRBV3-1 and TRBJ1-2; 7 bases are shared with TRBD1. Trimming at V came to 4 bases and at J to 8 bases, leaving 7 bases not matched to a gene. The CDR3 covers 13 residues. CDR1 LGHDT and CDR2 YNNKEL come from the germline V gene (reference sequence). In DNA form, the CDR3 reads TGTGCCAGCAGCCGACGACAGGGCTTCGGCTACACCTTC. Translated: CASSRRQGFGYTF.

This chain links TRBV10-3 with TRBJ2-7; 11 nucleotides align to TRBD2. Germline CDR1 is ENHRY and CDR2 is SYGVKD. This CDR3 is 15 amino acids long. The V segment lost 6 bases and the J segment 3 bases; nucleotides outside the gene matches: 7. In DNA form, the CDR3 reads TGTGCCATCAGCTCACTAGCGGGAGAATACTACGAGCAGTACTTC. This gives the protein CAISSLAGEYYEQYF.

Ten or more counts support this clonotype. This chain uses TRBV12-3 or TRBV12-4 with TRBJ1-1; 7 positions match TRBD1. The CDR3 has 13 amino acids. V shed 6 bases, J shed 10 bases, and the junction held 11 bases outside the gene matches. CDR3 region: CASSLKATGTAFF. CDR3 coding DNA: TGTGCCAGCAGCTTGAAAGCGACAGGGACAGCTTTCTTT.

This clonotype was seen a few times. This chain links TRBV6-2 or TRBV6-3 with TRBJ2-7; D is possibly TRBD2 (6 bases). V was trimmed by 6 bases and J by 3 bases, leaving 18 bases between them. Germline V gene data show CDR1 as MNHEY and CDR2 as SVGEGT. This CDR3 has 15 residues. The CDR3 nucleotides are TGTGCCAGCAGACCTCCGGGACTCTCCCACTACGAGCAGTACTTC. Protein: CASRPPGLSHYEQYF.

The gene calls are TRBV4-1 and TRBJ2-7; D is uncertain. This CDR3 comprises 14 residues. Trimming took 0 bases from V and 3 from J, leaving 9 bases between them. CDR1 MGHRA and CDR2 YSYEKL come from the germline V gene. The CDR3 nucleotides read TGCGCCAGCAGCCAAGATACACGGAGCTACGAGCAGTACTTC. Amino acid sequence: CASSQDTRSYEQYF.

V is TRBV3-1 and J is TRBJ2-4; 11 bases fit TRBD2. V was clipped by 1 base and J by 15 bases; unmatched bases: 8. This CDR3 comprises 14 residues. In germline, CDR1 is LGHDT, CDR2 YNNKEL (reference sequence). CDR3: CASSQGGTSGRGYF. In DNA form, the CDR3 reads TGTGCCAGCAGCCAAGGTGGGACTAGCGGCCGGGGGTACTTC.

The CDR3 DNA follows: TGTGCCATCGGGGACAGCTACGAGCAGTACTTC. It yields the protein CAIGDSYEQYF. J is TRBJ2-7 and V is TRBV10-3; TRBD1 aligns across 7 bases. Germline CDR1 is ENHRY and CDR2 is SYGVKD. The CDR3 is 11 residues long. V was clipped by 8 bases and J by 3 bases; unmatched bases: 1.

The V and J genes are TRBV4-1 and TRBJ1-1; D is possibly TRBD1 (5 bases). The CDR3 runs 15 residues. Trimming left V 1 base short and J 6 bases short, with 15 bases between. Germline V CDR1 and CDR2: MGHRA, YSYEKL. CDR3 in amino acids: CASSQGAGPKSEAFF. The CDR3 nucleotides read TGCGCCAGCAGCCAAGGAGCGGGACCGAAGTCTGAAGCTTTCTTT.

The chain carries TRBV9 and TRBJ2-7; weak D call: TRBD1 (6 bases). Germline CDR1 and CDR2: SGDLS and YYNGEE. V was shortened by 4 bases and J by 6 bases, with 14 bases between the two germline ends. This CDR3 contains 13 residues. CDR3 loop: CASSFRQASEQYF. Here the CDR3 DNA reads TGTGCCAGCAGCTTTCGACAGGCCAGCGAGCAGTACTTC.

At least ten counts were recorded for this clonotype. The CDR3 sequence is CASSFGAGLAVHEQYF. The CDR3 nucleotides read TGTGCCAGCAGTTTTGGGGCGGGACTAGCGGTTCACGAGCAGTACTTC. This rearrangement joins TRBV12-3 or TRBV12-4 to TRBJ2-7; 11 bases are a match to TRBD2. This CDR3 has 16 amino acids. Germline trimming cut 3 bases from V and 5 bases from J; bases unmatched to any gene: 9.

The chain recombines TRBV4-1 with TRBJ2-2; the match to TRBD1 covers 8 bases. The CDR3 consists of 17 residues. CDR1 is MGHRA and CDR2 is YSYEKL in the germline V gene. The trim removed 4 bases at V and 6 bases at J, leaving 13 bases unmatched. The CDR3 sequence is CASSPKVQDRVSGELFF. The CDR3 DNA sequence: TGCGCCAGCAGCCCCAAAGTACAGGACAGGGTTTCCGGGGAGCTGTTTTTT.

Only a few counts were recorded for this clonotype. CDR3: CASSLVLPYEQYF. CDR3 in DNA: TGTGCCAGCAGCTTAGTCTTGCCGTACGAGCAGTACTTC. V usage is TRBV7-8 and J usage is TRBJ2-7; D is unclear. The germline V gene encodes CDR1 SGHVS and CDR2 FQNEAQ. Trimming took off 1 base at V and 4 bases at J, with 8 bases between the two ends. The CDR3 contains 13 residues.